This T cell receptor beta chain was identified in a study of T-cell reconstitution after alpha-beta-depleted transplantation in children. Overall study results and limits: Approximately two months post-transplant, alpha-beta T cells reportedly originated from several hundred expanded graft clones. At day 60, the high TCRbeta diversity found in some patients originated from recipient T cells and thymic progenitors that had survived. At the one-year point after transplant, T-cell counts and TCRbeta diversity were found to come mostly from T cells that had been newly produced.

Germline-derived CDR1 and CDR2 are SGDLS and YYNGEE. The J segment lost 7 bases and the V segment lost 0 bases, leaving 2 bases of the junction unmatched. This CDR3 is built from 13 residues. There are many counts of this clonotype. Its antigen is undetermined. As it was prepared, the TCRbeta library received unique molecular identifiers. TCRdb re-called the PCR reads through MiXCR, storing one row per CDR3 protein. The sample records about 100,000 distinct CDR3 sequences, almost 6.5% being singletons. The sample in question was PBMCs, mostly from graft donor cells, obtained 360 days after TCRalphabeta/CD19-depleted stem cell transplant. The TCR was taken from a male patient under 10 years old who had a stem cell transplant for acute lymphoblastic leukemia, so the T cells may come from the graft donor. The chain uses TRBV9 and TRBJ2-7; TRBD2 agrees at 9 bases. The CDR3 is CASSVGSGREQYF. The CDR3 nucleotides read TGTGCCAGCAGCGTAGGAAGCGGGAGGGAGCAGTACTTC.